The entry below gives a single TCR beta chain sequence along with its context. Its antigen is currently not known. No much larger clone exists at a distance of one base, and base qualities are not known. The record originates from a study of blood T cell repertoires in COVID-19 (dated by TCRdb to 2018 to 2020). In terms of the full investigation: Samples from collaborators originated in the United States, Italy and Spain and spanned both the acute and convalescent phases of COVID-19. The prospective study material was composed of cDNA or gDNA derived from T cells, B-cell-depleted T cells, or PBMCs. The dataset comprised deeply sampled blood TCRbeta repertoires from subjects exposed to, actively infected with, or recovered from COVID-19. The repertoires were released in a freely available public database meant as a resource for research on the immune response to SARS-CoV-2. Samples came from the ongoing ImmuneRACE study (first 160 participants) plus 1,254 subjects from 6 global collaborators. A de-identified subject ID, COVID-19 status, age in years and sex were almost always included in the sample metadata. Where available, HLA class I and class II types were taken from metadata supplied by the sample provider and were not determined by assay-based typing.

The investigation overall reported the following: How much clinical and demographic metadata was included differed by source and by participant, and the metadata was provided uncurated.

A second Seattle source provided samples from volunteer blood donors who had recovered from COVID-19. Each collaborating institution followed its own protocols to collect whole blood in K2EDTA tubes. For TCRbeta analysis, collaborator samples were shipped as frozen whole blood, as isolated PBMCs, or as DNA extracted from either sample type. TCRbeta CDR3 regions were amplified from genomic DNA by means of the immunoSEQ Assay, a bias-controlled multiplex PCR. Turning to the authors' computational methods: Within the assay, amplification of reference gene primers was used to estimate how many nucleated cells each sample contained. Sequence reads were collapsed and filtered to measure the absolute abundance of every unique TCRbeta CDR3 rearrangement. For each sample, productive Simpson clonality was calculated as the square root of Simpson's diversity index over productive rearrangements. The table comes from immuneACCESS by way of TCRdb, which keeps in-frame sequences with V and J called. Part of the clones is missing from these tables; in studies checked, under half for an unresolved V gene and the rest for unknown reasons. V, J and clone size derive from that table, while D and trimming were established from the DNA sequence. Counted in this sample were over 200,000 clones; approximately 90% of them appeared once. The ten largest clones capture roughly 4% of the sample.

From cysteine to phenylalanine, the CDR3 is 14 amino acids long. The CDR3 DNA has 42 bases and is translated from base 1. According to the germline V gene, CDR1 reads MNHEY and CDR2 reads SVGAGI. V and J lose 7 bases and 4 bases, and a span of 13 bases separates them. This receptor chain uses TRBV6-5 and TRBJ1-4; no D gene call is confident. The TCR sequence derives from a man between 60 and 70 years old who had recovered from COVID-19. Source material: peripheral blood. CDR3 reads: CASKAGEFNEKLFF. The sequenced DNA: TGTGCCAGCAAAGCTGGGGAGTTTAATGAAAAACTGTTTTTT.